A single sample gave rise to the 13 T cell receptor beta chains below, sequenced in a study of Ad26.COV2.S vaccination and SARS-CoV-2 variants (dated by TCRdb to 2020 to 2022). The library was obtained by the immunoSEQ multiplex PCR assay. TCRdb mirrors the immuneACCESS table, restricted to in-frame sequences. Some clones are absent from its copies; in checked studies, under half trace to an unresolved V gene, and the reason for the others is unknown. The sample includes about 390,000 clones, with less than 90% observed a single time. Of the sample, more than 3% falls within the top ten clones. Read against the paper, the sample's treatment or condition label means: around 19 received Ad26.COV2.S at low or high dose, single or two shots; several received placebo; per-sample allocation not given. Repertoires of vaccine and placebo recipients were sequenced from samples collected on day 63 after the first injection.

The source was peripheral blood, collected in a trial of Ad26.COV2.S vaccine versus placebo. These receptors all come from a person aged 18-60 years who received the Ad26.COV2.S COVID-19 vaccine or a placebo.

This clone was observed a single time. The CDR3 DNA sequence: TGTGCCAGCAGCTTCCGGACAGGGAATAATTCACCCCTCCACTTT. As protein: CASSFRTGNNSPLHF. The chain joins TRBV5-4 to TRBJ1-6, with 8 bases fitting TRBD1. CDR3 size: 15 residues. Germline lookup yields CDR1 SGHNT and CDR2 YYREEE (reference sequence). V was clipped by 2 bases and J by 5 bases; unmatched bases: 3. Together with reference TRBV5-4 and TRBJ1-6, the CDR3 gives the full variable domain: ETGVTQSPTHLIKTRGQQVTLRCSSQSGHNTVSWYQQALGQGPQFIFQYYREEENGRGNFPPRFSGLQFPNYSSELNVNALELDDSALYLCASSFRTGNNSPLHFGNGTRLTVT.

This chain joins TRBV2 and TRBJ1-1; maybe TRBD1 (6 bases). Germline assignment: CDR1 SNHLY and CDR2 FYNNEI. The CDR3 contains 14 residues. V was clipped by 4 bases and J by 6 bases, with 15 bases between them. CDR3 residues: CASSVGRQVPEAFF. In DNA, the CDR3 is TGTGCCAGCAGTGTTGGTCGACAGGTCCCTGAAGCTTTCTTT.

J is TRBJ2-1 and V is TRBV6-5; 8 bases match TRBD1. J lost 14 bases, V lost 0 bases, and 9 bases had no gene match. CDR1 MNHEY and CDR2 SVGAGI come from the germline V gene. The CDR3 has 14 residues. In DNA, the CDR3 is TGTGCCAGCAGTTACTCGCCGGACAGGGAGTATGAGTTCTTC. It is translated as CASSYSPDREYEFF.

The CDR3 DNA sequence: TGTGCCAGCAGTGATAAGGGGTGGAATCAGCCCCAGCATTTT. Its translation: CASSDKGWNQPQHF. V usage is TRBV2 and J usage is TRBJ1-5; possibly TRBD1 for D (5 bases). V was pared by 3 bases and J by 4 bases, with 10 bases between. CDR1 SNHLY and CDR2 FYNNEI come from the germline V gene. The CDR3 extends over 14 amino acids. The complete variable domain, with remaining parts taken from reference TRBV2 and TRBJ1-5, reads EPEVTQTPSHQVTQMGQEVILRCVPISNHLYFYWYRQILGQKVEFLVSFYNNEISEKSEIFDDQFSVERPDGSNFTLKIRSTKLEDSAMYFCASSDKGWNQPQHFGDGTRLSIL.

The rearrangement links TRBV4-3 to TRBJ1-1; 7 bases fit TRBD1. This CDR3 region has 15 residues. V lost 3 bases to trimming and J lost 5 bases; unmatched junction nucleotides: 9. CDR1 is LGHNA, CDR2 YSLEER, per germline. The CDR3 DNA is TGCGCCAGCAGCCAGAAACAGGGGCTGAGAACTGAAGCTTTCTTT. Encoded protein: CASSQKQGLRTEAFF.

The rearrangement uses TRBV20-1 and TRBJ1-2; D is perhaps TRBD1 (6 bases). This CDR3 has 11 amino acids. CDR1 is DFQATT, CDR2 SNEGSKA, per germline (reference sequence). CDR3 sequence (DNA): TGCAGCCAGACAGGAATCTATGGCTACACCTTC. It codes for CSQTGIYGYTF.

The chain employs TRBV4-1 and TRBJ2-3; 10 bases agree with TRBD2. Per the germline V gene, CDR1 is MGHRA and CDR2 is YSYEKL. The CDR3 sequence is 17 residues long. Trimming removed 0 bases from V and 4 bases from J; junction bases left unmatched: 7. CDR3 coding DNA: TGCGCCAGCAGCCAAGATTGGGGGACTAGCGACGCAGATACGCAGTATTTT. This gives the protein CASSQDWGTSDADTQYF.

The gene calls are TRBV9 and TRBJ1-1; 9 bases align to TRBD1. Germline V CDR1 and CDR2: SGDLS, YYNGEE. The junction had 9 bases not matched to a gene; V was cut back by 0 bases and J by 6 bases. This CDR3 spans 16 amino acids. CDR3 residues: CASSVGGTGYGAEAFF. Written as DNA, the CDR3 is TGTGCCAGCAGCGTAGGGGGGACAGGGTATGGAGCTGAAGCTTTCTTT.

This rearrangement joins TRBV7-8 to TRBJ2-7; 7 bases agree with TRBD2. The CDR3 spans 15 residues. Trimming at V came to 5 bases and at J to 2 bases, leaving 9 bases not matched to a gene. CDR1 and CDR2 from the germline V gene are SGHVS and FQNEAQ. The chain's CDR3 is CASSTRLAGTYEQYF. The CDR3 coding sequence is TGTGCCAGCAGCACCAGACTAGCAGGGACCTACGAGCAGTACTTC.

The chain is built from TRBV5-4 and TRBJ1-1; D is unresolved. V was clipped by 4 bases and J by 0 bases, with 13 bases between them. The CDR3 consists of 15 residues. CDR1 is SGHNT, CDR2 YYREEE, per germline (reference sequence). CDR3 residues: CASSLTGLLNTEAFF. The CDR3 DNA follows: TGTGCCAGCAGCCTGACCGGATTGTTGAACACTGAAGCTTTCTTT.

The chain employs TRBV3-1 (or the pseudogene TRBV3-2) and TRBJ1-2, with no clear D. V lost 7 bases and J lost 7, with 13 bases in between. The CDR3 is 12 amino acids. From germline, CDR1 is LGHDT and CDR2 YNNKEL (reference sequence). The CDR3 region has the DNA TGTGCCAGCAATTCGGGGTTTGGTGGCTACACCTTC. Translating gives CASNSGFGGYTF.

The genes are TRBV5-1 and TRBJ2-7, with unresolved D. This CDR3 has 13 residues. Germline V CDR1 and CDR2: SGHRS, YFSETQ. The ends were cut back, 4 bases at V and 0 bases at J, with 8 bases in the middle. This CDR3 is CASSPLSSYEQYF. CDR3 nucleotides: TGCGCCAGCAGCCCCCTTAGCTCCTACGAGCAGTACTTC.

The V gene is TRBV7-9, the J gene TRBJ2-3; D is undetermined. This CDR3 comprises 16 residues. Trimming stripped 4 bases from V and 0 bases from J, with 14 bases between. Germline-derived CDR1 and CDR2 are SEHNR and FQNEAQ (reference sequence). The CDR3 nucleotides are TGTGCCAGCAGCTACCCTGACAAGACTAGCACAGATACGCAGTATTTT. Translating it yields CASSYPDKTSTDTQYF.